This TCR beta chain is drawn from a study of cytomegalovirus exposure and HLA in healthy donors. 60 Vbeta and 13 Jbeta primers were used in PCR. Produced via immunoSEQ multiplex PCR; TCRdb's table is partial and in-frame only. The sample contains under 200,000 clones, 80% of which appear only once. This clone was counted a single time. Its antigen is not known. Other DNA sequences in this sample translate to the same CDR3. Study results and limitations: Certain sequence variants were highly shared and formed a cluster, and this cluster was likely a sequencing artifact. In vitro testing confirmed a few CMV-associated chains as specific for CMV antigens. A later analysis, which compared TCR beta chains of equal frequency, found the HLA-associated ones more clonally expanded. In terms of immune exposure information, only CMV serostatus was available.

Trimming cost V 0 bases and J 3 bases, with 7 bases left between them. Germline-derived CDR1 and CDR2 are SGHNT and YYREEE (reference sequence). The CDR3 consists of 13 residues. The receptor's source is a woman between 45 and 65 years old in good health and CMV-seronegative. The rearrangement links TRBV5-4 to TRBJ2-7; D may be TRBD1 (6 bases). Sequences were obtained from PBMCs. The chain's CDR3 is CASSLGGGYEQYF. The CDR3 region has the DNA TGTGCCAGCAGCTTGGGAGGGGGCTACGAGCAGTACTTC.